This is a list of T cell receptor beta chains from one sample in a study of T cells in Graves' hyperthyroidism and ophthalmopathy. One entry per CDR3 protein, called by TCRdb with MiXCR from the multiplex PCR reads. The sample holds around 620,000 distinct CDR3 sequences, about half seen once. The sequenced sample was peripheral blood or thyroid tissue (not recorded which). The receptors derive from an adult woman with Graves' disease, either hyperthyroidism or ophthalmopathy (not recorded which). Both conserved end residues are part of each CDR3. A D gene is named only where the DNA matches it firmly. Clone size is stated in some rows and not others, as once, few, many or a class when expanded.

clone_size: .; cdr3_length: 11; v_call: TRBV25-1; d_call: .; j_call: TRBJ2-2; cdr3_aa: CASGRAGELFF; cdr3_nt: TGTGCCAGCGGGCGGGCCGGGGAGCTGTTTTTT
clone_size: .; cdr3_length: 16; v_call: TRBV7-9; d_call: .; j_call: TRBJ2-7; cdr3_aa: CASSPAGMRPGYEQYF; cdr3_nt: TGTGCCAGCAGCCCCGCCGGGATGCGACCAGGCTACGAGCAGTACTTC
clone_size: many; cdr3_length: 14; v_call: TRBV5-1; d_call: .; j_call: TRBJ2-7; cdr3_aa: CASSPGTLQGEQYF; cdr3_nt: TGCGCCAGCAGCCCCGGAACCCTCCAGGGCGAGCAGTACTTC
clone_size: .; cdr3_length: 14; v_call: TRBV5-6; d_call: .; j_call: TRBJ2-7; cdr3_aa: CASSFTGLAYEQYF; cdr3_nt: TGTGCCAGCAGCTTTACGGGGCTCGCGTACGAGCAGTACTTC
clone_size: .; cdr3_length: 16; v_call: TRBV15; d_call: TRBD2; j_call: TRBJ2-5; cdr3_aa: CAASSETSGIEETQYF; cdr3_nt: TGTGCCGCCAGCAGTGAGACTAGCGGGATAGAAGAGACCCAGTACTTC
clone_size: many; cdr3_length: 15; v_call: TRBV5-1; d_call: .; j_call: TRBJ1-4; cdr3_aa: CASSGGARKNEKLFF; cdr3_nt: TGCGCCAGCAGCGGGGGGGCGCGGAAAAATGAAAAACTGTTTTTT
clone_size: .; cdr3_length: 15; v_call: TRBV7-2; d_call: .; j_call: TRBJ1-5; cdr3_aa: CASSLEGTSNQPQHF; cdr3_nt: TGTGCCAGCAGCTTAGAGGGGACAAGCAATCAGCCCCAGCATTTT
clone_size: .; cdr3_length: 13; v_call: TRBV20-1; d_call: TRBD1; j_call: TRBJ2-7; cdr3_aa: CSAGGQGSKEQYF; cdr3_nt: TGCAGTGCTGGGGGACAGGGCTCGAAGGAGCAGTACTTC
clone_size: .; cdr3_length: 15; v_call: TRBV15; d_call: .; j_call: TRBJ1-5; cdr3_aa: CATSSKDSLGAPQHF; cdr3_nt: TGTGCCACCAGCAGCAAGGACTCCCTGGGGGCGCCCCAGCATTTT
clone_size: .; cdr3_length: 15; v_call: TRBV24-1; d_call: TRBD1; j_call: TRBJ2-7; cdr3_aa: CATSAWGQGTYEQYF; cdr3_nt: TGTGCCACCAGTGCCTGGGGACAGGGGACCTACGAGCAGTACTTC
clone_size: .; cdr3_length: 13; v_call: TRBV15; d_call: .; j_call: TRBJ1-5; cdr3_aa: CATSSLNLQPQHF; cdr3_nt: TGTGCCACCAGCAGCCTAAACCTTCAGCCCCAGCATTTT
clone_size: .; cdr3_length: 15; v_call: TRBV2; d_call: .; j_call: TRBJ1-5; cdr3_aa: CASSGDGVSNQPQHF; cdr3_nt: TGTGCCAGCAGTGGGGACGGGGTTAGCAATCAGCCCCAGCATTTT
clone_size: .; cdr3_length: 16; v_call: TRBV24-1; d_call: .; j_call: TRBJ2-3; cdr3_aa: CATSAARDFLTDTQYF; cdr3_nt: TGTGCCACCAGTGCCGCTCGAGACTTCCTCACAGATACGCAGTATTTT
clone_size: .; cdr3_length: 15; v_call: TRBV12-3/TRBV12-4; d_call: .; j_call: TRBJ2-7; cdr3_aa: CASSLGSKGVYEQYF; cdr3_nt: TGTGCCAGCAGTTTAGGTAGCAAGGGGGTCTACGAGCAGTACTTC
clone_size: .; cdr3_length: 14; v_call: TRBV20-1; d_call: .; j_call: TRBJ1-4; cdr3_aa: CSAILAGQDEKLFF; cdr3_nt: TGCAGTGCTATACTAGCGGGGCAGGATGAAAAACTGTTTTTT
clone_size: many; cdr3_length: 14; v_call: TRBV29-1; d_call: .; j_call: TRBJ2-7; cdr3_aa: CSVEDLTGGYEQYF; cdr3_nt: TGCAGCGTTGAAGATTTGACAGGAGGCTACGAGCAGTACTTC
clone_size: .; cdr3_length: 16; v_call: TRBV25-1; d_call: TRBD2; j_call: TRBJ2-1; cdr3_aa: CASSEYRLAGYNEQFF; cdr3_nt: TGTGCCAGCAGTGAATATCGACTAGCGGGCTACAATGAGCAGTTCTTC
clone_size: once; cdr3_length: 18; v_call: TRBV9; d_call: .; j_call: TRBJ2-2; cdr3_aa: CASSVDGGALGNTGELFF; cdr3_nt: TGTGCCAGCAGCGTAGATGGGGGAGCTCTCGGAAACACCGGGGAGCTGTTTTTT
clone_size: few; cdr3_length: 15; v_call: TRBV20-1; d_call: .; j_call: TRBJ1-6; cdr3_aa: CSATRVGSYNSPLHF; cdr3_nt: TGCAGTGCGACCCGCGTGGGCTCCTATAATTCACCCCTCCACTTT
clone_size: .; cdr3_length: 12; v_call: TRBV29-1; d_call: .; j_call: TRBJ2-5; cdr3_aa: CSVGGTGETQYF; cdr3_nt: TGCAGCGTTGGGGGGACGGGAGAGACCCAGTACTTC
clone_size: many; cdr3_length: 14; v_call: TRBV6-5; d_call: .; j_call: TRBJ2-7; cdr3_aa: CASRVRGAGYEQYF; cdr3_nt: TGTGCCAGCAGGGTTAGAGGGGCCGGCTACGAGCAGTACTTC
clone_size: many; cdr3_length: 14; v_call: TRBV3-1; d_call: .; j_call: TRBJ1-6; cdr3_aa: CASSQELDDSPLHF; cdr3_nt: TGTGCCAGCAGCCAAGAATTGGACGATTCACCCCTCCACTTT
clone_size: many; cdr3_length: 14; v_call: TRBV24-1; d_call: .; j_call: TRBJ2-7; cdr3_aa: CATSDATRADEQYF; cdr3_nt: TGTGCCACCAGTGATGCGACTAGGGCGGACGAGCAGTACTTC
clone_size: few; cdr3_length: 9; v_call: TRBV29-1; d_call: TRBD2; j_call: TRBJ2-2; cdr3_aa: CSVVGGREF; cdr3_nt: TGCAGCGTTGTGGGCGGGCGGGAGTTT
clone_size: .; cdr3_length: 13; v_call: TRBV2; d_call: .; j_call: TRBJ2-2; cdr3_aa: CASRARGAGELFF; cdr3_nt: TGTGCCAGCAGGGCCAGGGGTGCCGGGGAGCTGTTTTTT
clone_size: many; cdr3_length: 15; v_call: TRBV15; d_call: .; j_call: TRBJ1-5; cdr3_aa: CATSGYMEGVMPQHF; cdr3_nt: TGTGCCACCAGCGGTTATATGGAGGGGGTGATGCCCCAGCATTTT
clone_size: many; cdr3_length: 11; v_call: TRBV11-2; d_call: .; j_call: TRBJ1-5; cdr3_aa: CASSSKQPQHF; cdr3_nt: TGTGCCAGCAGCTCCAAACAGCCCCAGCATTTT
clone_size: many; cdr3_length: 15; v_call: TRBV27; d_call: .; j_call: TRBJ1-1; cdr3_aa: CASSLPTTLNTEAFF; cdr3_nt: TGTGCCAGCAGTTTACCGACAACCTTGAACACTGAAGCTTTCTTT
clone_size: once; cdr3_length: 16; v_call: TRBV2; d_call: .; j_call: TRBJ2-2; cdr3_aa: CASKPTMILNTGELFF; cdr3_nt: TGTGCCAGCAAACCTACTATGATTTTGAACACCGGGGAGCTGTTTTTT
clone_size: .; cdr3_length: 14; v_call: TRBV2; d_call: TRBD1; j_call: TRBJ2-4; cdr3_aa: CASSDPGGENIQYF; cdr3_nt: TGTGCCAGCAGTGATCCAGGGGGCGAAAACATTCAGTACTTC
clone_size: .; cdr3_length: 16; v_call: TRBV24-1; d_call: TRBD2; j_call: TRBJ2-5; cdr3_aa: CATSDLRASGSETQYF; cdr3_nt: TGTGCCACCAGTGATTTGAGGGCTAGCGGGAGTGAGACCCAGTACTTC
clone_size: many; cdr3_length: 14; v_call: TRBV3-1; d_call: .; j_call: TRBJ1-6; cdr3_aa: CASSQDLGESPLHF; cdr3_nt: TGTGCCAGCAGCCAAGATCTCGGGGAATCACCCCTCCACTTT
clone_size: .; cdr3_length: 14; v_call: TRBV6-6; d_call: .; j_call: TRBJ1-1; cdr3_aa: CASIETGRGAEAFF; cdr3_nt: TGTGCCAGCATTGAAACGGGCAGGGGAGCTGAAGCTTTCTTT
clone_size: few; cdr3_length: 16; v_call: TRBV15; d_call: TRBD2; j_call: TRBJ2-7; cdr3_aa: CATSSARTSGSYEQYF; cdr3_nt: TGTGCCACCAGCAGCGCCCGGACTAGCGGCTCCTACGAGCAGTACTTC
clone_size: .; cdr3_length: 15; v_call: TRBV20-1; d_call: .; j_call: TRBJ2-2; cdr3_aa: CSAGGPRPNTGELFF; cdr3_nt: TGCAGTGCTGGGGGCCCCAGGCCGAACACCGGGGAGCTGTTTTTT
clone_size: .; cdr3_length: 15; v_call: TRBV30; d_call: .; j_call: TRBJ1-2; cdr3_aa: CAWSHRDRTNYGYTF; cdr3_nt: TGTGCCTGGAGTCATAGGGACCGTACTAACTATGGCTACACCTTC
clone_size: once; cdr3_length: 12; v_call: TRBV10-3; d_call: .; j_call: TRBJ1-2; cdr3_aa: CAISDGIYGYTF; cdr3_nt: TGTGCCATCAGCGACGGGATCTATGGCTACACCTTC
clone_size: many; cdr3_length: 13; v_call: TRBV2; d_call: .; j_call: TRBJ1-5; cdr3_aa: CASTEVVSQPQHF; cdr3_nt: TGTGCCAGCACTGAAGTGGTAAGCCAGCCCCAGCATTTT
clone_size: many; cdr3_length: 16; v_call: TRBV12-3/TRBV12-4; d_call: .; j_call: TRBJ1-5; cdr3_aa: CASSHHTGQSNQPQHF; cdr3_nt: TGTGCCAGCAGCCACCATACCGGACAGAGCAATCAGCCCCAGCATTTT
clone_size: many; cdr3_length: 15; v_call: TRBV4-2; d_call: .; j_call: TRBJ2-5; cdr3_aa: CASSQGAGTQETQYF; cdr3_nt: TGTGCCAGCAGCCAGGGCGCAGGGACTCAAGAGACCCAGTACTTC
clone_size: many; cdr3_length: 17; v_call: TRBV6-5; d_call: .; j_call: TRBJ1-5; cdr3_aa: CASSPGGGAFRNQPQHF; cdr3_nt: TGTGCCAGCAGCCCCGGTGGAGGGGCTTTTCGCAATCAGCCCCAGCATTTT
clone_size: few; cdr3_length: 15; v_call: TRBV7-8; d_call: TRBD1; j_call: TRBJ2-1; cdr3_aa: CASSADRGAYNEQFF; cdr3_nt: TGTGCCAGCAGCGCCGACAGGGGGGCCTACAATGAGCAGTTCTTC
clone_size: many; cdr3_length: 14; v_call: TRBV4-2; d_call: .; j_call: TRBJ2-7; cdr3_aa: CASSAPGKSYEQYF; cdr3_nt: TGTGCCAGCAGCGCACCAGGGAAGTCCTACGAGCAGTACTTC
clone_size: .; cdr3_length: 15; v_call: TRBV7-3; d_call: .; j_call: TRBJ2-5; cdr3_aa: CVNSRGTANQETQYF; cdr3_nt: TGTGTCAACAGCCGGGGGACAGCCAACCAAGAGACCCAGTACTTC
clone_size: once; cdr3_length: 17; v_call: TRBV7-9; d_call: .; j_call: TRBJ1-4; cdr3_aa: CASSLVRQAATNEKLFF; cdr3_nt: TGTGCCAGCAGCTTAGTGCGGCAGGCGGCAACTAATGAAAAACTGTTTTTT
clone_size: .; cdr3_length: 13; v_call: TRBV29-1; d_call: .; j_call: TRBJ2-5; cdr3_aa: CSVVTGGQETQYF; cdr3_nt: TGCAGCGTTGTGACCGGGGGCCAAGAGACCCAGTACTTC
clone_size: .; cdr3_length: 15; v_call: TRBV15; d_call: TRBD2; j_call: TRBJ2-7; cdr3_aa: CATSSPLGVGREQYF; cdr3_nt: TGTGCCACCAGCAGCCCCCTGGGGGTCGGGAGGGAGCAGTACTTC
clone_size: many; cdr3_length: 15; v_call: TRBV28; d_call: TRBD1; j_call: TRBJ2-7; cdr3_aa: CASSTPGQGYYEQYF; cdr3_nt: TGTGCCAGCAGCACGCCGGGACAGGGCTACTACGAGCAGTACTTC
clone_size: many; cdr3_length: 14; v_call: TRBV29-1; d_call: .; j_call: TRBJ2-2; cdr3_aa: CSVSGQKYTGELFF; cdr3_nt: TGCTCCGTATCTGGGCAGAAGTACACCGGGGAGCTGTTTTTT
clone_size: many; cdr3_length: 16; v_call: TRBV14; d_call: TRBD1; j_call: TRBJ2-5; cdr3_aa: CASSQEGDSVKETQYF; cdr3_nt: TGTGCCAGCAGCCAAGAGGGGGACAGCGTTAAAGAGACCCAGTACTTC